This TCR beta chain was recovered during a study of Ad26.COV2.S vaccination and SARS-CoV-2 variants. Study context: Doses of Ad26.COV2.S were injected into muscle once or twice, 56 days apart.

Treatment here: roughly 18 received Ad26.COV2.S at low or high dose, single or two shots; about 5 received placebo; per-sample allocation not given. The samples were gathered on day 63 after the first injection of vaccine or placebo. Concerning this clone: Antigen: not known.

Germline CDR1 MNHNS, CDR2 SASEGT. This CDR3 has 15 amino acids. After removal of 2 bases from V and 9 bases from J, the junction contained 6 bases not matched to a gene. Study results and caveats: Recipients of either vaccine or placebo displayed similar breadth of non-spike TCRs.

Sequencing was performed with immunoSEQ multiplex PCR; in TCRdb, only in-frame clones are kept and a portion is missing. Found here are 200,000 to 250,000 clones, more than 75% of them singletons; the top ten hold about 10%. The chain recombines TRBV6-1 with TRBJ2-2; 10 bases are shared with TRBD1. The sequencing here drew on peripheral blood, taken in a trial of Ad26.COV2.S vaccine versus placebo. This clonotype was obtained from a person aged 18-60 years who received the Ad26.COV2.S COVID-19 vaccine or a placebo. The CDR3 region is CASSERDRGGRELFF. The CDR3 DNA follows: TGTGCCAGCAGTGAACGGGACAGGGGAGGACGGGAGCTGTTTTTT.